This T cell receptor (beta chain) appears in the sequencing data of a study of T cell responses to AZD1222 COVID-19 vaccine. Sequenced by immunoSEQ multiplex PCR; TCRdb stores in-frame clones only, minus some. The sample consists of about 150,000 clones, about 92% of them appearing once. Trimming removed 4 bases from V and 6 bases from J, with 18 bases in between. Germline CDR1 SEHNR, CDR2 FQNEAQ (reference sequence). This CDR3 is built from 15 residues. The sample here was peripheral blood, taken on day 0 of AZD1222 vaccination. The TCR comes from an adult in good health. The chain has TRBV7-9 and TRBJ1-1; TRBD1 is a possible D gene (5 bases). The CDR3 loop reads CASSSTGGEVPEAFF. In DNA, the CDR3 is TGTGCCAGCAGCTCCACCGGGGGGGAGGTTCCTGAAGCTTTCTTT.